This T cell receptor (beta chain) stems from a study of spatial heterogeneity in lung cancer. For the study at large: More than 9.5 raw reads, on average, carried each unique TCR and UMI combination.

Time point meaning: sample taken at primary tumor resection. No cell sorting; template was whole RNA from tumor, lung tissue or PBMC. Individual TCR cDNA molecules each bore their own unique molecular identifier. One entry per CDR3 protein, called by TCRdb with MiXCR from the 5' RACE reads. The table lists around 23,000 distinct CDR3 sequences, 3% to 3.5% of them singletons. The CDR3 loop spans 14 amino acids. With 5 bases removed from V and 4 bases from J, the gap between germline ends came to 12 bases. Germline CDR1 is SGHTA and CDR2 is FQGNSA. Ten or more counts support this clonotype. The chain combines TRBV7-2 with TRBJ1-3; unclear D gene. The specimen comprised PBMCs, sampled at surgery. The receptor comes from a female donor with early-stage non-small cell lung cancer. CDR3 bases: TGTGCCAGCAGCCCCGCGGCTAACGGAAACACCATATATTTT. Encoded protein: CASSPAANGNTIYF.